What follows are 30 T cell receptor beta chains derived from one specimen sequenced in a study of CD8+CD57+ T cells in acquired aplastic anemia. Profiling that covered TCR beta VDJ and CDR3 relied on genomic DNA as its template. TCRdb independently ran MiXCR on the reads; one entry per CDR3 protein. The sample shows approximately 160,000 distinct CDR3 sequences, 35% to 55% of them seen only once. The specimen was sorted CD4+, CD8+, or CD8+CD57+ T cells (not recorded which) from PBMCs. The receptors shown here come from a human donor in good health.

This clonotype was seen repeatedly, ten times or more. The V gene is TRBV29-1, the J gene TRBJ2-3, with 10 bases identical to TRBD1. V shed 7 bases and J 4 bases; nucleotides not matched to a gene: 11. The V gene's germline CDR1 is SQVTM and CDR2 ANQGSEA. This CDR3 region has 15 residues. The CDR3 DNA reads TGCAGCGGTCGCCGGGACAGGGGTGTCTCAGATACGCAGTATTTT. This encodes CSGRRDRGVSDTQYF.

For this clonotype: This likely comes from a read error, as the CDR3 has no conserved phenylalanine or tryptophan at its end. This chain links TRBV15 with TRBJ1-6, with 7 nucleotides matching TRBD1. V trimming: 6 bases; J trimming: 2 bases; junction bases outside the gene matches: 4. CDR1 and CDR2 (germline): LNHNV, YYDKDF (reference sequence). This CDR3 region has 15 residues. The CDR3 DNA reads as TGTGCCACCAGACGGGACAGAGCCTATAATTCACCCCTCCACCTT. Its protein is CATRRDRAYNSPLHL.

This chain links TRBV7-8 with TRBJ2-5; no reliable D call. The V end was cut by 4 bases, the J end by 5 bases, with 11 bases between. Germline assignment: CDR1 SGHVS and CDR2 FQNEAQ. This CDR3 spans 13 amino acids. DNA of the CDR3: TGTGCCAGCAGCTCGCGAGGTAGGGAGACCCAGTACTTC. Amino acid sequence: CASSSRGRETQYF.

The CDR3 nucleotides are TGTGCCAGCATGAACCCCTCCGCAGGGGGGTATGGCTACACCTTC. The encoded protein is CASMNPSAGGYGYTF. The chain recombines TRBV2 with TRBJ1-2, with 7 bases aligning to TRBD1. This CDR3 has 15 residues. Per germline, CDR1 SNHLY and CDR2 FYNNEI. Unmatched junction bases numbered 13, after V lost 7 bases and J lost 5 bases. The full variable domain, with the rest looked up from reference TRBV2 and TRBJ1-2, is EPEVTQTPSHQVTQMGQEVILRCVPISNHLYFYWYRQILGQKVEFLVSFYNNEISEKSEIFDDQFSVERPDGSNFTLKIRSTKLEDSAMYFCASMNPSAGGYGYTFGSGTRLTVV.

This rearrangement joins TRBV15 to TRBJ1-5; maybe TRBD1 (5 bases). The CDR3 consists of 13 residues. Germline V lookup: CDR1 LNHNV, CDR2 YYDKDF (reference sequence). With 3 bases removed from V and 7 bases from J, the gap between germline ends came to 10 bases. The CDR3 region is CATSSIGVQPQHF. In DNA form, the CDR3 reads TGTGCCACCAGCAGCATAGGGGTGCAGCCCCAGCATTTT.

This clonotype occurred a few times. This chain connects TRBV18 to TRBJ1-1, with 7 positions matching TRBD1. Germline-derived CDR1 and CDR2 are KGHSH and LQKENI. The V gene end was trimmed by 4 bases and the J gene end by 6 bases; junction bases not matched to a gene: 5. There are 13 residues in the CDR3. CDR3 nucleotide sequence: TGTGCCAGCTCACTGGACAGGTGGGCTGAAGCTTTCTTT. Its protein product is CASSLDRWAEAFF.

Many counts were recorded for this clonotype. V usage is TRBV20-1 and J usage is TRBJ2-1; the match to TRBD2 covers 11 bases. Germline V CDR1 and CDR2: DFQATT, SNEGSKA (reference sequence). CDR3 length: 16 residues. V lost 3 bases and J lost 7; bases outside the gene matches: 11. The CDR3 loop reads CSASEVAGGPRNEQFF. CDR3 bases: TGCAGTGCTAGTGAGGTAGCGGGAGGGCCACGGAATGAGCAGTTCTTC.

This clonotype was picked up many times. The chain recombines TRBV20-1 with TRBJ1-4; maybe TRBD1 (6 bases). Trimming cost V 5 bases and J 10 bases, with 17 bases left between them. The CDR3 length is 13 residues. Germline lookup yields CDR1 DFQATT and CDR2 SNEGSKA (reference sequence). In nucleotides, the CDR3 is TGCAGTGCTGAAGGACAGTCCCAAGCAAAACTGTTTTTT. Translation: CSAEGQSQAKLFF.

This clonotype came up many times. The chain links TRBV5-4 to TRBJ2-3; D remains ambiguous. The germline CDR1 and CDR2 sequences are SGHNT and YYREEE (reference sequence). This CDR3 region has 11 residues. Trimming removed 6 bases at V and 5 bases at J, with 7 bases between. The CDR3 DNA sequence: TGTGCCAGCACCTTCAGAGATACGCAGTATTTT. Protein: CASTFRDTQYF.

This clonotype appeared a few times. The V call is TRBV10-3, the J call TRBJ1-1; no definite D call. V was pared by 0 bases and J by 0 bases, with 11 bases between. Germline V gene data show CDR1 as ENHRY and CDR2 as SYGVKD. The CDR3 sequence is 16 residues long. The CDR3 coding sequence is TGTGCCATCAGTGAGTCGTGGACTAACATGAACACTGAAGCTTTCTTT. This sequence encodes CAISESWTNMNTEAFF.

The J gene is TRBJ2-3, the V gene TRBV10-3; unclear D gene. V was cut by 3 bases and J by 5 bases, with 3 bases left in between. The germline CDR1 and CDR2 sequences are ENHRY and SYGVKD. The CDR3 runs to 11 residues. The CDR3 protein is CAISDRDTQYF. The CDR3 nucleotides are TGTGCCATCAGTGATCGAGATACGCAGTATTTT.

This clonotype has more than one count but fewer than ten. The V gene is TRBV19, the J gene TRBJ1-5; D gene unclear. Trimming shortened V by 5 bases and J by 3 bases, and 8 bases separated the two germline ends. From germline, CDR1 is LNHDA and CDR2 SQIVND (reference sequence). This CDR3 comprises 13 residues. The CDR3 protein is CASSVQHNQPQHF. CDR3 nucleotides: TGTGCCAGTAGTGTTCAGCACAATCAGCCCCAGCATTTT.

This clonotype was counted ten times or more. The rearrangement joins TRBV20-1 to TRBJ1-6; D gene unclear. The CDR3 sequence is 13 residues long. Germline V CDR1 and CDR2: DFQATT, SNEGSKA (reference sequence). V gave up 3 bases and J gave up 14 bases, with 17 bases separating them. The CDR3 sequence is CSASGQSAISLHF. CDR3 in DNA: TGCAGTGCTAGCGGGCAGTCCGCTATATCCCTCCACTTT.

This clonotype was picked up many times. The V gene is TRBV6-1, the J gene TRBJ2-1, with 9 bases that match TRBD1. Trimming removed 6 bases from V and 6 bases from J; junction bases left unmatched: 12. The germline V gene encodes CDR1 MNHNS and CDR2 SASEGT. The CDR3 consists of 16 residues. DNA for the CDR3: TGTGCCAGCAGCCAGGGGGGGACAGGGTTGAGCAATGAGCAGTTCTTC. Translating gives CASSQGGTGLSNEQFF.

This clonotype turned up a few times. A much larger clonotype is one base distant, so this may be a read error. The genes are TRBV7-9 and TRBJ1-4; the D gene is possibly TRBD1 (5 bases). Germline V CDR1 and CDR2: SEHNR, FQNEAQ (reference sequence). V shed 5 bases and J shed 4 bases, with 14 bases lying between them. The CDR3 is made up of 15 amino acids. Written as DNA, the CDR3 is TGTGCCAGCAGCCCGACGACAGAGAGTAATGAAAAACTGTTTTTT. As protein: CASSPTTESNEKLFF.

This chain uses TRBV2 with TRBJ2-7, with 7 bases fitting TRBD2. J gave up 6 bases and V 9 bases, and 14 bases lay outside the gene matches. CDR1 is SNHLY, CDR2 FYNNEI, per germline. CDR3 length: 14 amino acids. The CDR3 region has the DNA TGTGCCAGTAGCGTACGGGACTACTTCTCCGAGCAGTACTTC. It is translated as CASSVRDYFSEQYF.

V is TRBV24-1 and J is TRBJ2-2, with D hard to call. Trimming pared 0 bases from V and 6 bases from J, leaving 7 bases between. The CDR3 runs 14 residues. Germline V gene lookup returns CDR1 KGHDR and CDR2 SFDVKD. CDR3 loop: CATSDLMLAGELFF. Here the CDR3 DNA reads TGTGCCACCAGTGATTTGATGTTGGCCGGGGAGCTGTTTTTT.

This clonotype was counted a few times. The gene calls are TRBV6-1 and TRBJ2-1, with D tentatively TRBD2 (7 bases). This CDR3 spans 14 amino acids. Germline CDR1 and CDR2: MNHNS and SASEGT. Trimming shortened V by 8 bases and J by 4 bases, and 15 bases separated the two germline ends. The CDR3 loop is CASRGGGIYNEQFF. The CDR3 coding sequence is TGTGCCAGCCGAGGGGGGGGTATATACAATGAGCAGTTCTTC.

V is TRBV10-3 and J is TRBJ2-3; 15 bases agree with TRBD2. The germline CDR1 and CDR2 sequences are ENHRY and SYGVKD. The CDR3 totals 16 residues. With V trimmed by 10 bases and J by 1 base, 6 bases remained unmatched. The CDR3 reads CATGGLAGGGTDTQYF. The CDR3 DNA sequence: TGTGCCACCGGAGGACTAGCGGGAGGGGGCACAGATACGCAGTATTTT.

This chain links TRBV24-1 with TRBJ1-2; D ambiguous. The CDR3 length is 15 residues. CDR1 is KGHDR and CDR2 is SFDVKD in the germline V gene. V lost 4 bases, J lost 8 bases, and 19 bases lay in between. The CDR3 DNA sequence: TGTGCCACCAGTGACCCCGATCAATCTAGAGAGGGCTACACCTTC. Protein sequence: CATSDPDQSREGYTF.

This chain uses TRBV24-1 with TRBJ2-7; 10 positions match TRBD2. This CDR3 contains 13 residues. With V trimmed by 9 bases and J by 6 bases, 7 bases remained unmatched. Germline V gene data show CDR1 as KGHDR and CDR2 as SFDVKD. CDR3 nucleotide sequence: TGTGCCACCTCCTTAGCGGGAGGCGTCGAGCAGTACTTC. This codes for CATSLAGGVEQYF.

The chain couples TRBV12-3 or TRBV12-4 to TRBJ2-2; D is perhaps TRBD1 or TRBD2 (5 bases each). V dropped 3 bases and J dropped 5 bases, with 13 bases sitting between them. The CDR3 length is 15 residues. CDR3 nucleotides: TGTGCCAGCAGTTTGATCCAGGGACCGACCGGGGAGCTGTTTTTT. This encodes CASSLIQGPTGELFF.

V usage is TRBV20-1 and J usage is TRBJ2-7; 10 bases are shared with TRBD1. This CDR3 is built from 14 residues. Germline V gene lookup returns CDR1 DFQATT and CDR2 SNEGSKA (reference sequence). Trimming cost V 2 bases and J 2 bases; bases outside gene matches: 3. The CDR3 DNA is TGCAGTGCTAGATGGGACAGGGGAACCTACGAGCAGTACTTC. The encoded protein is CSARWDRGTYEQYF.

A note on this clonotype: Since a much larger clone is just one base distant, this may be a read error. The rearrangement joins TRBV6-1 to TRBJ1-5, with 7 bases lining up with TRBD1. Trimming took 10 bases from V and 5 from J; bases not matched to a gene: 8. This CDR3 has 13 amino acids. Germline values: CDR1 MNHNS, CDR2 SASEGT. The CDR3: CATQDRTYQPQHF. The CDR3 DNA reads as TGTGCCACCCAGGACAGGACGTATCAGCCCCAGCATTTT.

In its sample, this clonotype was seen many times. The V and J genes are TRBV19 and TRBJ1-1, with D perhaps TRBD1 (6 bases). The CDR3 runs to 15 residues. The germline V and J ends were trimmed by 10 bases and 0 bases, with 18 bases remaining between them. Looked up from germline, CDR1 is LNHDA and CDR2 is SQIVND (reference sequence). CDR3: CATLIYRGLNTEAFF. For the CDR3, the DNA is TGTGCCACCCTAATATACCGGGGGCTGAACACTGAAGCTTTCTTT.

As for this clonotype: A much larger clone sits a single nucleotide away, making a read error possible. The V and J genes are TRBV6-2 or TRBV6-3 and TRBJ1-6, with 8 positions matching TRBD1. The CDR3 spans 15 residues. With V trimmed by 7 bases and J by 8 bases, 10 bases remained unmatched. CDR1 is MNHEY, CDR2 SVGEGT, per germline. CDR3 nucleotides: TGTGCCAGCACGGACAGGGAAGGGTATGATTCACCCCTCCACTTT. Translated: CASTDREGYDSPLHF.

The CDR3 coding sequence is TGCAGCCTTGGTGGAAAGGTAGAGGGCTACACCTTC. Residues: CSLGGKVEGYTF. J is TRBJ1-2 and V is TRBV29-1; D gene ambiguous. The germline gives CDR1 SQVTM, CDR2 ANQGSEA. V lost 8 bases, J lost 8 bases, and 18 bases lay in between. CDR3 length: 12 residues.

This rearrangement joins TRBV12-3 or TRBV12-4 to TRBJ2-7; tentatively, D is TRBD2 (5 bases). Trimming took off 0 bases at V and 1 base at J, with 7 bases between the two ends. The CDR3 has 14 residues. The CDR3 nucleotides read TGTGCCAGCAGTTTAGCACTAGGATCCTACGAGCAGTACTTC. It yields the protein CASSLALGSYEQYF.

The chain joins TRBV7-3 to TRBJ1-6, with a tentative D call TRBD1 (6 bases). Germline assignment: CDR1 SGHTA and CDR2 FQGTGA. This CDR3 has 15 amino acids. Trimming stripped 2 bases from V and 10 bases from J, with 15 bases between. CDR3 sequence reads: CASSLVAGAGSPLHF. The CDR3 DNA reads as TGTGCCAGCAGCTTAGTAGCAGGGGCTGGGTCACCCCTCCACTTT.

This clonotype appeared many times. The chain links TRBV5-1 to TRBJ1-6, with D possibly being TRBD1 (5 bases). This CDR3 contains 16 residues. Germline V gives CDR1 SGHRS, CDR2 YFSETQ. V lost 0 bases and J 1 base, leaving 8 bases between the germline ends. This CDR3 reads CASSLAGGSYNSPLHF. The CDR3 coding sequence is TGCGCCAGCAGCTTGGCTGGGGGTTCCTATAATTCACCCCTCCACTTT.